This T cell receptor beta chain was retrieved from a study of cytomegalovirus exposure and HLA in healthy donors. On this clone itself: What it binds is unknown.

Healthy bone marrow donors made up the cohort. This CDR3 spans 16 amino acids. Losses at the gene ends were 1 base for V and 7 bases for J; bases not matched to a gene: 6. Germline V CDR1 and CDR2: LGHNA, YNFKEQ. Vbeta (60) and Jbeta (13) primers were used in the PCR. Assay: immunoSEQ multiplex PCR; the TCRdb copy retains only in-frame clones and omits some. Of some 110,000 clones listed, approximately 74% are singletons. Broader study findings: Information on immune exposure was restricted to one variable (CMV serostatus).

Sequenced input: PBMCs. This TCR derives from a woman aged 45-60 years in good health and CMV-seropositive. This sequence joins TRBV4-2 and TRBJ1-6; TRBD1 matches 8 bases. The CDR3 nucleotides are TGTGCCAGCAGCCAAGTGTGGGGACAGGAGAATTCACCCCTCCACTTT. Amino acid sequence: CASSQVWGQENSPLHF.